Each of the 22 T cell receptor beta chains below was sequenced from the same sample in a study of control samples from healthy donors and cancer patients (dated by TCRdb to the early 2020s). The library relied on the immunoSEQ multiplex PCR assay. In TCRdb, the immuneACCESS table is reduced to in-frame sequences with V and J assigned. These tables do not hold every clone; where another copy was compared, an unresolved V gene accounts for under half, and the others remain unexplained. Recorded for this sample are roughly 150,000 clones; roughly nine tenths of them occurred a single time. Of the sample, 0.68% falls within the top ten clones. The sample was blood. The receptors derive from a woman aged 25 to 39 in good health.

The chain uses TRBV6-2 or TRBV6-3 and TRBJ2-3; the match to TRBD2 covers 11 bases. J gave up 2 bases and V 4 bases, and 11 bases lay outside the gene matches. CDR1 and CDR2 (germline): MNHEY, SVGEGT. The CDR3 has 18 amino acids. This chain's CDR3 is CASSFPGLADTYTDTQYF. DNA for the CDR3: TGTGCCAGCAGTTTCCCGGGACTAGCGGATACCTACACAGATACGCAGTATTTT.

This sequence joins TRBV7-8 and TRBJ2-7; D might be TRBD1 (5 bases). The CDR3 length is 14 residues. Deletions cut 6 bases from V and 3 bases from J, with 15 bases between. Germline assignment: CDR1 SGHVS and CDR2 FQNEAQ. The CDR3 nucleotides read TGTGCCAGCAGGGGGCCAAGAGGTAGCTACGAGCAGTACTTC. Protein: CASRGPRGSYEQYF.

V gene TRBV7-9 combines with J gene TRBJ2-7, with D possibly matching TRBD1 (5 bases). Germline V gene sequence: CDR1 SEHNR, CDR2 FQNEAQ (reference sequence). This CDR3 is built from 15 residues. Trimming pared 5 bases from V and 5 bases from J, leaving 19 bases between. The CDR3, as DNA: TGTGCCAGCAGCCCTCAGGGTGTCGTAAGACACGAGCAGTACTTC. Translation: CASSPQGVVRHEQYF.

This clone appeared once. The chain has TRBV9 and TRBJ1-5; 7 bases agree with TRBD1. This CDR3 spans 15 amino acids. V shed 2 bases, J shed 7 bases, and the junction held 9 bases outside the gene matches. Germline loops: CDR1 SGDLS, CDR2 YYNGEE. The CDR3 region is CASSVDEGAGQPQHF. CDR3 sequence (DNA): TGTGCCAGCAGCGTGGATGAGGGGGCCGGGCAGCCCCAGCATTTT.

This rearrangement joins TRBV9 to TRBJ1-3, with D unresolved. From germline, CDR1 is SGDLS and CDR2 YYNGEE. V lost 0 bases and J lost 0, with 7 bases in between. This CDR3 has 15 amino acids. The CDR3 spells CASSVEPRSGNTIYF. CDR3 coding DNA: TGTGCCAGCAGCGTAGAACCTCGCTCTGGAAACACCATATATTTT.

The rearrangement joins TRBV15 to TRBJ2-2; 10 nucleotides align to TRBD2. Per germline, CDR1 LNHNV and CDR2 YYDKDF (reference sequence). This CDR3 spans 17 amino acids. The V and J ends lost 5 bases and 0 bases, in that order; junction bases with no gene match: 6. The CDR3 DNA follows: TGTGCCACCAGCCGAGGGCTAGCGGGAGCGAACACCGGGGAGCTGTTTTTT. Its translation: CATSRGLAGANTGELFF.

The chain has TRBV19 and TRBJ2-2; either TRBD1 or TRBD2 may supply D (6 bases each). The CDR3 has 16 residues. Germline assignment: CDR1 LNHDA and CDR2 SQIVND (reference sequence). Deletions cut 1 base from V and 7 bases from J, with 16 bases between. The CDR3 DNA is TGTGCCAGTAGTATAGGGTCGGGGGCTAGGAACGGGGAGCTGTTTTTT. Its protein product is CASSIGSGARNGELFF.

The chain couples TRBV7-9 to TRBJ1-2; 9 nucleotides align to TRBD1. V was clipped by 4 bases and J by 2 bases; unmatched bases: 2. Germline-derived CDR1 and CDR2 are SEHNR and FQNEAQ (reference sequence). The CDR3 sequence is 14 residues long. The CDR3 nucleotides read TGTGCCAGCAGCTCGGGGACAGGGAACTATGGCTACACCTTC. It is translated as CASSSGTGNYGYTF.

The chain uses TRBV28 and TRBJ2-7; possibly TRBD1 for D (6 bases). Germline V CDR1 and CDR2: MDHEN, SYDVKM. The CDR3 has 15 amino acids. V was shortened by 2 bases and J by 5 bases, with 16 bases between the two germline ends. Written as DNA, the CDR3 is TGTGCCAGCAGTTTAGAGTCTGGCAGGGGCCACGAGCAGTACTTC. It codes for CASSLESGRGHEQYF.

The V gene is TRBV11-2, the J gene TRBJ2-7; 7 bases align to TRBD2. Germline V lookup: CDR1 SGHAT, CDR2 FQNNGV. V lost 1 base to trimming and J lost 3 bases; unmatched junction nucleotides: 3. The CDR3 covers 14 residues. The CDR3 is CASSLGGSDYEQYF. As DNA, the CDR3 is TGTGCCAGCAGCTTAGGCGGGAGCGACTACGAGCAGTACTTC. Supplemented by reference TRBV11-2 and TRBJ2-7, the full variable domain reads EAGVAQSPRYKIIEKRQSVAFWCNPISGHATLYWYQQILGQGPKLLIQFQNNGVVDDSQLPKDRFSAERLKGVDSTLKIQPAKLEDSAVYLCASSLGGSDYEQYFGPGTRLTVT.

The V gene is TRBV7-8, the J gene TRBJ2-3, with D perhaps matching TRBD2 (6 bases). The V and J ends lost 4 bases and 3 bases respectively, with 11 bases between them. The CDR3 consists of 14 residues. From germline, CDR1 is SGHVS and CDR2 FQNEAQ. The CDR3, as DNA: TGTGCCAGCAGCTCCGGGAGTTTGACAGATACGCAGTATTTT. This codes for CASSSGSLTDTQYF.

This clone was detected once. This chain uses TRBV10-1 with TRBJ2-2, with 9 bases identical to TRBD1. This CDR3 is built from 16 residues. Germline loops: CDR1 WNHNN, CDR2 SYGVQD (reference sequence). V was clipped by 2 bases and J by 4 bases; unmatched bases: 5. CDR3 bases: TGCGCCAGCAGTGAGATAAAGGGACAGGGCACCGGGGAGCTGTTTTTT. Translated, it gives CASSEIKGQGTGELFF.

V and J are TRBV24-1 and TRBJ1-1; TRBD1 might be the D (6 bases). The CDR3 has 12 amino acids. The V gene's germline CDR1 is KGHDR and CDR2 SFDVKD. In DNA form, the CDR3 reads TGTCCTCACAGGGTTGGCGACACTGAAGCTTTCTTT. Its translation is CPHRVGDTEAFF.

The table lists this clone with a count of one. This chain uses TRBV6-6 with TRBJ2-7, with 11 nucleotides matching TRBD2. CDR1 is MNHNY and CDR2 is SVGAGI in the germline V gene (reference sequence). The V gene end was trimmed by 5 bases and the J gene end by 3 bases; junction bases not matched to a gene: 3. The CDR3 spans 14 residues. The CDR3 sequence: CASSPLAGVYEQYF. The CDR3 coding sequence is TGTGCCAGCAGTCCACTAGCGGGAGTCTACGAGCAGTACTTC.

This clone was observed a few times. The V call is TRBV6-1, the J call TRBJ2-3; 10 bases line up with TRBD1. V shed 2 bases and J 4 bases; nucleotides not matched to a gene: 3. This CDR3 comprises 15 residues. Germline V gene lookup returns CDR1 MNHNS and CDR2 SASEGT. CDR3 loop: CASSETTGGPDTQYF. In DNA, the CDR3 is TGTGCCAGCAGTGAAACGACAGGGGGCCCAGATACGCAGTATTTT.

The chain is built from TRBV10-3 and TRBJ1-1; a possible D gene is TRBD1 (5 bases). Germline lookup yields CDR1 ENHRY and CDR2 SYGVKD. V was cut by 2 bases and J by 0 bases, with 16 bases left in between. The CDR3 contains 17 residues. This CDR3 is CAISELPGRGMNTEAFF. CDR3 DNA: TGTGCCATCAGTGAGCTCCCGGGACGGGGGATGAACACTGAAGCTTTCTTT.

The chain joins TRBV11-2 to TRBJ2-5; 9 bases are shared with TRBD1. The V gene end was trimmed by 1 base and the J gene end by 4 bases; junction bases not matched to a gene: 7. CDR3 length equals 16 residues. Looked up from germline, CDR1 is SGHAT and CDR2 is FQNNGV. CDR3 region: CASSLGQTGGAETQYF. CDR3 sequence (DNA): TGTGCCAGCAGCTTAGGGCAAACAGGGGGCGCAGAGACCCAGTACTTC. The variable domain in full, with the rest retrieved from reference TRBV11-2 and TRBJ2-5, is EAGVAQSPRYKIIEKRQSVAFWCNPISGHATLYWYQQILGQGPKLLIQFQNNGVVDDSQLPKDRFSAERLKGVDSTLKIQPAKLEDSAVYLCASSLGQTGGAETQYFGPGTRLLVL.

J is TRBJ2-5 and V is TRBV7-9; tentative D call: TRBD2 (6 bases). CDR1 and CDR2 from the germline V gene are SEHNR and FQNEAQ (reference sequence). V was trimmed by 1 base and J by 5 bases, leaving 26 bases between them. CDR3 length: 19 amino acids. The DNA of the CDR3 is TGTGCCAGCAGCTTAGTGAATGGGCGGGACGACGGTAGGACCGAGACCCAGTACTTC. This encodes CASSLVNGRDDGRTETQYF.

As DNA, the CDR3 is TGTGCCAGCACGACTAGCGGGAGACTCGACGAGCAGTACTTC. As protein: CASTTSGRLDEQYF. The chain joins TRBV6-5 to TRBJ2-7; 12 bases are a match to TRBD2. Germline V gene sequence: CDR1 MNHEY, CDR2 SVGAGI. CDR3 length: 14 amino acids. J lost 5 bases, V lost 7 bases, and 6 bases had no gene match.

V gene TRBV28 combines with J gene TRBJ2-3, with no clear D. Per the germline V gene, CDR1 is MDHEN and CDR2 is SYDVKM. CDR3 length equals 13 residues. With 2 bases removed from V and 6 bases from J, the gap between germline ends came to 9 bases. CDR3 sequence (DNA): TGTGCCAGCAGTTTAACCGGACCGGATACGCAGTATTTT. Protein sequence: CASSLTGPDTQYF.

The chain carries TRBV3-1 (or the pseudogene TRBV3-2) and TRBJ2-1, with 12 positions matching TRBD2. Germline V gene lookup returns CDR1 LGHDT and CDR2 YNNKEL (reference sequence). CDR3 length: 15 residues. Trimming at V came to 4 bases and at J to 8 bases, leaving 6 bases not matched to a gene. CDR3 nucleotide sequence: TGTGCCAGCAGCCCCGGACTAGCGGGAATCGATGAGCAGTTCTTC. The encoded protein is CASSPGLAGIDEQFF.

This rearrangement joins TRBV6-6 to TRBJ1-1, with TRBD1 as a possible D gene (5 bases). There are 13 residues in the CDR3. Germline lookup yields CDR1 MNHNY and CDR2 SVGAGI (reference sequence). The V end was cut by 2 bases, the J end by 11 bases, with 15 bases between. The CDR3 DNA reads TGTGCCAGCAGTTACAGGGGCCTCGGTGAGGCTTTCTTT. Protein: CASSYRGLGEAFF.